These 2 T cell receptor beta chains were all obtained from the same sample, sequenced in a study of vaccination effects on CD4 cells after COVID-19. Their recognized antigens are unknown. Profiled with immunoSEQ multiplex PCR; TCRdb holds only in-frame clones, not every one. In the table there are 40,000 to 45,000 clones, around 80% of which are singletons. Expansion with viral peptide pools was applied to antigen-specific CD4+ T cells by the ViraFEST assay prior to sequencing. Subsequent to a culture period of nine to ten days, CD4+ T cells were isolated. According to the study, vaccine recipients showed no prior SARS-CoV-2 infection and negative nucleocapsid antibodies. Sequencing was performed on CD4+ T cells from PBMCs cultured with SARS-CoV-2 spike peptides, taken before COVID-19 vaccination. Receptor source: a human donor who received a COVID-19 vaccine.

The chain employs TRBV6-6 and TRBJ2-3, with 8 bases lining up with TRBD1. V lost 5 bases and J lost 1; bases outside the gene matches: 5. Looked up from germline, CDR1 is MNHNY and CDR2 is SVGAGI (reference sequence). The CDR3 loop spans 15 amino acids. The CDR3 region has the DNA TGTGCCAGCAGTAACCCGGGACAGGGCACAGATACGCAGTATTTT. Its protein product is CASSNPGQGTDTQYF.

V and J are TRBV6-5 and TRBJ2-1; D unresolved. Trimming stripped 5 bases from V and 2 bases from J, with 4 bases between. Germline CDR1 MNHEY, CDR2 SVGAGI. This CDR3 is built from 12 residues. CDR3 sequence reads: CASSSPYNEQFF. The CDR3 DNA is TGTGCCAGCAGTAGTCCCTACAATGAGCAGTTCTTC.